This T cell receptor beta chain is from a study of shared clonotypes between healthy human individuals. Study-level background: The cohort had a couple of women and three men, ages 18 to 49.

This CDR3 contains 15 residues. Germline values: CDR1 MDHEN, CDR2 SYDVKM. V lost 7 bases and J 0 bases, leaving 15 bases between the germline ends. The data were produced by immunoSEQ multiplex PCR, yet TCRdb's version contains in-frame clones alone and is incomplete. The sample shows about 490,000 clones, over 70% of them seen only once. Sequences were obtained from PBMCs. The rearrangement uses TRBV28 and TRBJ1-2; maybe TRBD1 (5 bases). The source of this sequence is a middle-aged woman in good health. Some clones in this sample may be carry-over from other donors' samples. The chain's CDR3 is CASTGGAASNYGYTF. The CDR3 DNA follows: TGTGCCAGCACAGGAGGGGCAGCTTCTAACTATGGCTACACCTTC.